This T cell receptor beta chain was found in a study of blood T cell repertoires in COVID-19. Study context: T cells, B-cell-depleted T cells, or PBMCs supplied cDNA or gDNA.

This CDR3 contains 12 residues. Trimming shortened V by 3 bases and J by 7 bases, and 12 bases separated the two germline ends. Germline V gene lookup returns CDR1 DFQATT and CDR2 SNEGSKA (reference sequence). Sequenced by immunoSEQ multiplex PCR; TCRdb stores in-frame clones only, minus some. The sample has 150,000 to 200,000 clones, roughly 80% seen once; the top ten hold 5.5% to 7.5%. This chain connects TRBV20-1 to TRBJ1-2; D is possibly TRBD1 (6 bases). Material: peripheral blood. This receptor was obtained from a woman aged 40 to 50 with COVID-19, enrolled during active disease. CDR3 nucleotides: TGCAGTGCTAGTCCAGGGGAGGGTGGCTACACCTTC. It translates to CSASPGEGGYTF.